This T cell receptor (beta chain) comes out of a study of metastatic and nonmetastatic thyroid tumors. The overall study: The comparison covered peripheral blood and tumor or nodule tissue in malignant and benign thyroid patients.

All patients were untreated before thyroid surgery. Per the authors' pipeline: Researchers built a distant-metastasis classifier for papillary thyroid cancer that drew on CDR3 differences across clinicopathological groups. With MiXCR, TCRdb reprocessed the PCR reads. The authors' filters were not applied to this entry. The sample lists 15,000 to 20,000 clones, more than 20% occurring once. The V and J ends lost 2 bases and 9 bases respectively, with 14 bases between them. This CDR3 has 14 residues. Germline V lookup: CDR1 MDHEN, CDR2 SYDVKM. Sequencing used adjacent normal tissue. This clonotype was obtained from a female donor with papillary thyroid cancer or a benign thyroid nodule (not recorded which). Some clones in this sample may be carry-over from other donors' samples. The chain is built from TRBV28 and TRBJ2-1; D is uncertain. The CDR3 nucleotides are TGTGCCAGCAGTTTAGACGTAGGAATTCGTGAGCAGTTCTTC. The encoded protein is CASSLDVGIREQFF.